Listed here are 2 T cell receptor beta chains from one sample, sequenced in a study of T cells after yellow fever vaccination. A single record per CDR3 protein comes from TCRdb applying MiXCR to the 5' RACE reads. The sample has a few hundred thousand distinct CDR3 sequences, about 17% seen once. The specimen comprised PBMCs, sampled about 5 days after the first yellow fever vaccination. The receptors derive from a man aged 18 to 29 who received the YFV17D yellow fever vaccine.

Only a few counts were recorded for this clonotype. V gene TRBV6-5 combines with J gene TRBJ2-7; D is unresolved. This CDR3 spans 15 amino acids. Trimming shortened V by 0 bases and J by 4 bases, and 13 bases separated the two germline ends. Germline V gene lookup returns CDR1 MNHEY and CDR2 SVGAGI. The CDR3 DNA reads TGTGCCAGCAGTTACTCGGCGGCCCTCTCTTACGAGCAGTACGTC. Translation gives CASSYSAALSYEQYV.

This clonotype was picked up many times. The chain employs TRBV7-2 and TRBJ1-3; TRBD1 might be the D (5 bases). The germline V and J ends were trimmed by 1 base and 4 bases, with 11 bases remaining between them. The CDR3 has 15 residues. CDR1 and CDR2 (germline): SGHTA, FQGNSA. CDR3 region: CASSLDPGKGNTIYF. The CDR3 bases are TGTGCCAGCAGCTTAGATCCAGGGAAAGGAAACACCATATATTTT.